The clone carrying this TCR beta chain was seen more than once but under ten times. Sequenced by immunoSEQ multiplex PCR; TCRdb stores in-frame clones only, minus some. The table has approximately 1.1 million clones, around three quarters seen once; the top ten hold more than 0.45%. V was cut by 5 bases and J by 2 bases, with 13 bases left in between. Germline-derived CDR1 and CDR2 are MDHEN and SYDVKM. The CDR3 has 14 residues. This sample was included in a study of shared clonotypes between healthy human individuals. The sequence came from a young man in good health. Some clones in this sample may be carry-over from other donors' samples. The specimen was memory CD4+ T cells from PBMCs. Subset meaning: CD45RA-negative fraction. The genes are TRBV28 and TRBJ2-7; D is undetermined. CDR3 sequence reads: CASSGYSRTYEQYF. The CDR3, as DNA: TGTGCCAGCAGTGGATATTCCCGAACCTACGAGCAGTACTTC.